The source of this T cell receptor beta chain is a study of blood T cell repertoires in COVID-19. Study information: Acute and convalescent COVID-19 samples came from the United States, Italy and Spain. Nucleic acid was either cDNA or gDNA, and it came from T cells, B-cell-depleted T cells, or PBMCs.

This CDR3 has 15 amino acids. The V and J ends lost 1 base and 6 bases respectively, with 12 bases between them. In germline, CDR1 is MNHNS, CDR2 SASEGT. In the original workflow: Amplifying reference gene primers gave estimates of nucleated cell counts. Data came from immunoSEQ multiplex PCR; TCRdb stores just in-frame clones and leaves some out. The V and J calls and clone size are taken from that table; D and trimming were inferred from the DNA. This sample has 310,000 or so clones; around nine tenths occur once, and the top ten carry around 1.4%. The chain couples TRBV6-1 to TRBJ1-4; a weak D match, TRBD1 (5 bases). The sequenced material came from peripheral blood. The sequence was obtained from a man between 65 and 85 years old with acute or convalescent COVID-19. The CDR3 bases are TGTGCCAGCAGTGAAGTTTTAGGGGCCTATGAAAAACTGTTTTTT. This translates into CASSEVLGAYEKLFF.